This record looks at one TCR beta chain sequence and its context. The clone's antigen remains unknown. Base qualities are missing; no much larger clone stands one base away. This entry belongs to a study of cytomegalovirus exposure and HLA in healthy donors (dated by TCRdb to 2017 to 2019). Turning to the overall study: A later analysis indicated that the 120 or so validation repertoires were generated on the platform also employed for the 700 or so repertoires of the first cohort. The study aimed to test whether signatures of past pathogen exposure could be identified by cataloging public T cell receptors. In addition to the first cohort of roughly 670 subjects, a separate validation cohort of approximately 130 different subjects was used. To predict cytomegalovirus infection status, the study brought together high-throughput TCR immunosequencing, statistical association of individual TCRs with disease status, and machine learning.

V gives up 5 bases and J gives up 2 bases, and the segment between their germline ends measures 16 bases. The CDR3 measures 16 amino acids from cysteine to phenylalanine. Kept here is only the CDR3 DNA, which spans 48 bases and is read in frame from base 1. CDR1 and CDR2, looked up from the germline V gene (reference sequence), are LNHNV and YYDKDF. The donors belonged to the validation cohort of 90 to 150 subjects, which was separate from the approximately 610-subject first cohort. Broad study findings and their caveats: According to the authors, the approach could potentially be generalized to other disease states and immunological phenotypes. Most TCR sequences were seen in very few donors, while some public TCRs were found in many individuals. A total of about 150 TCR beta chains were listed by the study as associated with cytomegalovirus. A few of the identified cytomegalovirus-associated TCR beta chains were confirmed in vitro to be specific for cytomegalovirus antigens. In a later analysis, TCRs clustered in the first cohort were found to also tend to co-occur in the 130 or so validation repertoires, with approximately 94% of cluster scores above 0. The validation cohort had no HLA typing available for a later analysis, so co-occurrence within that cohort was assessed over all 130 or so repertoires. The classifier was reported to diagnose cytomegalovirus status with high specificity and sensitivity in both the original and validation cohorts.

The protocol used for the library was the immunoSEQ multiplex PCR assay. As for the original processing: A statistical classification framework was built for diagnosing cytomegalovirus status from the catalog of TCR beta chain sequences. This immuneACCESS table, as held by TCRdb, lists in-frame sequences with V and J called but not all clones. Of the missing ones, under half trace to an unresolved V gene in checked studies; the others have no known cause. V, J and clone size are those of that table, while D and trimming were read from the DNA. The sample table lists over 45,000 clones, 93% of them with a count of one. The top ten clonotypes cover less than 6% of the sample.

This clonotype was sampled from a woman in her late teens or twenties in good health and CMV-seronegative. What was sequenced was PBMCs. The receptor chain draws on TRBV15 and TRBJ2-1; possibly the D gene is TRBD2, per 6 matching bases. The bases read TGTGCCACCAGCCTCCGGGGGACGTCCGCCTACAATGAGCAGTTCTTC. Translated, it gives CATSLRGTSAYNEQFF.